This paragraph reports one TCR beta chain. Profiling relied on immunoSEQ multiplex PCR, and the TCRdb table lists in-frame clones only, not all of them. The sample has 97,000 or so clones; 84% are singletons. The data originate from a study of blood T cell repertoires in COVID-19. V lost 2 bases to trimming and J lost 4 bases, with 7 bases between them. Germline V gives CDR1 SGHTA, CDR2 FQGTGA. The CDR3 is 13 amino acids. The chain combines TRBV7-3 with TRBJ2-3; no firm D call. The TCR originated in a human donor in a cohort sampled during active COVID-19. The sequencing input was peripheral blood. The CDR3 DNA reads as TGTGCCAGCAGCTTACTCGGTTCAGATACGCAGTATTTT. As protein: CASSLLGSDTQYF.